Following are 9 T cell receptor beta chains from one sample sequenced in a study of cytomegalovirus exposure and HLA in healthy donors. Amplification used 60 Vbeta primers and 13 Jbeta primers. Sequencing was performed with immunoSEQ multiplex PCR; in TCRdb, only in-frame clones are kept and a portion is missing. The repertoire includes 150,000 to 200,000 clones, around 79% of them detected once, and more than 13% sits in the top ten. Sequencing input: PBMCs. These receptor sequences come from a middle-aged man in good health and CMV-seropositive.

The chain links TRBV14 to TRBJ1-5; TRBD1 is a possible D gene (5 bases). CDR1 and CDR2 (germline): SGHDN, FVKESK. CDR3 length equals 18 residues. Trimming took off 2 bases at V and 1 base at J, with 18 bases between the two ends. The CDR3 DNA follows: TGTGCCAGCAGCCAATTCGGTGTTGACAGTCAGAGCAATCAGCCCCAGCATTTT. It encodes CASSQFGVDSQSNQPQHF.

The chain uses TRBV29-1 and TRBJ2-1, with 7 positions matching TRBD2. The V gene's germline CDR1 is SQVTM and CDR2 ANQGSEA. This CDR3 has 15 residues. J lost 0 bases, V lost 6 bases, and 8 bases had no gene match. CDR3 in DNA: TGCAGCGTGGCAGAACCGGGGGGCTCCTACAATGAGCAGTTCTTC. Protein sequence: CSVAEPGGSYNEQFF.

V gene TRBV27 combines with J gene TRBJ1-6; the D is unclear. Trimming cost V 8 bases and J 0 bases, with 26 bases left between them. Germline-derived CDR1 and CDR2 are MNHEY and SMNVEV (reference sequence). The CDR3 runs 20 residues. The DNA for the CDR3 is TGTGCCAGCCGCCCAACGGTGTGGGGAGGGAAAGCCTCCTATAATTCACCCCTCCACTTT. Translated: CASRPTVWGGKASYNSPLHF.

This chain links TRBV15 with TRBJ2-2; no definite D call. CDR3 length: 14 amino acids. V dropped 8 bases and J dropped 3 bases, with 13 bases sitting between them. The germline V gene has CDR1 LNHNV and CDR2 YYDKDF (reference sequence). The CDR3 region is CATDAGWDTGELFF. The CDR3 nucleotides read TGTGCCACCGACGCCGGGTGGGACACCGGGGAGCTGTTTTTT.

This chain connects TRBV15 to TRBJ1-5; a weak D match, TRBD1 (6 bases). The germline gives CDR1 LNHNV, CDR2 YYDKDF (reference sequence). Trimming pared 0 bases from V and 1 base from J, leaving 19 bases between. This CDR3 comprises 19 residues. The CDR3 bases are TGTGCCACCAGCAGAGATGTGTTTGGACAGAAAGAGAGCAATCAGCCCCAGCATTTT. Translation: CATSRDVFGQKESNQPQHF.

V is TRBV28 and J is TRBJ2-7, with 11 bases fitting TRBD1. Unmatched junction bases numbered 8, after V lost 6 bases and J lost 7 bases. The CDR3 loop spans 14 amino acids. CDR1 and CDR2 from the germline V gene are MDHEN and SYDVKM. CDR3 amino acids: CASRRTGGSREQYV. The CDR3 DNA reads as TGTGCCAGCAGGCGGACAGGGGGCTCGAGGGAGCAGTACGTC.

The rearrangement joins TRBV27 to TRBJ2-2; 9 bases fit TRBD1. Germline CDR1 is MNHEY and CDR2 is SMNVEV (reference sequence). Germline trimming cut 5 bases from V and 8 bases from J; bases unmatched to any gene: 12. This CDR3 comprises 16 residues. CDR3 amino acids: CASSNGPGQGSGELFF. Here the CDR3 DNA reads TGTGCCAGCAGTAACGGTCCGGGACAGGGATCTGGGGAGCTGTTTTTT.

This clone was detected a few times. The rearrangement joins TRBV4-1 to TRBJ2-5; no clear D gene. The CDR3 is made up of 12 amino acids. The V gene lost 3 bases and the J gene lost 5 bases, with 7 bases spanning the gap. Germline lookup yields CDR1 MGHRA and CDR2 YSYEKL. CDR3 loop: CASSQLDETQYF. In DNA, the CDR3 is TGCGCCAGCAGCCAGCTAGATGAGACCCAGTACTTC.

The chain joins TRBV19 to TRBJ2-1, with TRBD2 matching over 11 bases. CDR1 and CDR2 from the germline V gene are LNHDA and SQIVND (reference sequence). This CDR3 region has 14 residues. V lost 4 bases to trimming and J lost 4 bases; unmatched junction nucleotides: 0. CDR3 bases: TGTGCCAGTAGTACTAGCGGGGGGTACAATGAGCAGTTCTTC. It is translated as CASSTSGGYNEQFF. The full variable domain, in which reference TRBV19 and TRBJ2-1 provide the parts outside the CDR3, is DGGITQSPKYLFRKEGQNVTLSCEQNLNHDAMYWYRQDPGQGLRLIYYSQIVNDFQKGDIAEGYSVSREKKESFPLTVTSAQKNPTAFYLCASSTSGGYNEQFFGPGTRLTVL.